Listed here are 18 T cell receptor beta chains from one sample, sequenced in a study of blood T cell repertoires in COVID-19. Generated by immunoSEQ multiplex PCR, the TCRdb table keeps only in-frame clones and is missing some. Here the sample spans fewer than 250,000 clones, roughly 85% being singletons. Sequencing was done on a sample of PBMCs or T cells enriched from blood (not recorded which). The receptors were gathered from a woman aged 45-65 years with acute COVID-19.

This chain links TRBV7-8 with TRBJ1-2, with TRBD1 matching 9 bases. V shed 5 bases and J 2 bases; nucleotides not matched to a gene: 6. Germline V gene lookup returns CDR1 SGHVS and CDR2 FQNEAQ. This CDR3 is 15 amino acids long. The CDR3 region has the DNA TGTGCCAGCAGCGACACAGGGGGCGCGAACTATGGCTACACCTTC. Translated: CASSDTGGANYGYTF.

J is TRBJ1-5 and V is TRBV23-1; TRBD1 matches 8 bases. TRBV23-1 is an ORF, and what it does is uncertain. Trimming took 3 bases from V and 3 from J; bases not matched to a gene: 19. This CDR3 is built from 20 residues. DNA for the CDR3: TGCGCCAGCAGTCACGAGGGGCAGGGGGCGTCCCGGGGTTTCAATCAGCCCCAGCATTTT. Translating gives CASSHEGQGASRGFNQPQHF.

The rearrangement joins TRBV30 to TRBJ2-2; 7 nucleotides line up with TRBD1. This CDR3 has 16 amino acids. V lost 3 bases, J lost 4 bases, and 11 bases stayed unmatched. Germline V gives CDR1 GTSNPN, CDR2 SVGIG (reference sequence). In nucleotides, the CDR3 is TGTGCCTGGAGCCTATCCGGGACAGTCGGCACCGGGGAGCTGTTTTTT. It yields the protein CAWSLSGTVGTGELFF. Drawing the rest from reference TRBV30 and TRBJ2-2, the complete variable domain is SQTIHQWPATLVQPVGSPLSLECTVEGTSNPNLYWYRQAAGRGLQLLFYSVGIGQISSEVPQNLSASRPQDRQFILSSKKLLLSDSGFYLCAWSLSGTVGTGELFFGEGSRLTVL.

The CDR3 here is CASSPEGERGEAFF. CDR3 in DNA: TGCGCCAGCAGCCCTGAGGGGGAGAGGGGTGAAGCTTTCTTT. The chain employs TRBV4-3 and TRBJ1-1, with a possible D match to TRBD1 (6 bases). V lost 4 bases and J 7 bases, leaving 16 bases between the germline ends. The CDR3 is 14 amino acids. Germline V gene data show CDR1 as LGHNA and CDR2 as YSLEER.

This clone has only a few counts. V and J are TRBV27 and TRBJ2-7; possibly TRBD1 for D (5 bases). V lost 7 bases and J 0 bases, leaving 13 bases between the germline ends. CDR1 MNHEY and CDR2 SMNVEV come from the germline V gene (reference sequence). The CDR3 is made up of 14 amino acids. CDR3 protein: CASNPHRSSYEQYF. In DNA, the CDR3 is TGTGCCAGCAATCCCCACAGGAGCTCCTACGAGCAGTACTTC.

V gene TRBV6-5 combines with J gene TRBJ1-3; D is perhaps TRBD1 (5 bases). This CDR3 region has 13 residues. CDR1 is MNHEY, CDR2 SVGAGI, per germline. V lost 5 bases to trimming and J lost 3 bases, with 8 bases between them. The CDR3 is CASSRDFGNTIYF. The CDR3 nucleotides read TGTGCCAGCAGTCGGGACTTTGGAAACACCATATATTTT.

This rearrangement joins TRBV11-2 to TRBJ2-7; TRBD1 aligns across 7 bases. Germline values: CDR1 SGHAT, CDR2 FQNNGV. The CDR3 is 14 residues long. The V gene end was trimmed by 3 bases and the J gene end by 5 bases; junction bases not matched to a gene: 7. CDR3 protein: CASSFLGTVDEQYF. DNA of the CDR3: TGTGCCAGCAGCTTTTTGGGGACAGTTGACGAGCAGTACTTC.

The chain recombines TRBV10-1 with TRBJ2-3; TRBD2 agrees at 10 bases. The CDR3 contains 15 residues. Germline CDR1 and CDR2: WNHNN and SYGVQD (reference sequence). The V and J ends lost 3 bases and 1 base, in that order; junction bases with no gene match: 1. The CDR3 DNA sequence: TGCGCCAGCAGTGATCTAGCGGGGGGCACAGATACGCAGTATTTT. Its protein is CASSDLAGGTDTQYF.

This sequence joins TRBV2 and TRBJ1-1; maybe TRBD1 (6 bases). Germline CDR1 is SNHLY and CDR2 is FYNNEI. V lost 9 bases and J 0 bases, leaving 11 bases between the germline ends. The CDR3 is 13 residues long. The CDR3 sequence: CASLRDMNTEAFF. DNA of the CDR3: TGTGCCAGTCTCCGGGACATGAACACTGAAGCTTTCTTT. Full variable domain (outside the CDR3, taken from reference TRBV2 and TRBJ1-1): EPEVTQTPSHQVTQMGQEVILRCVPISNHLYFYWYRQILGQKVEFLVSFYNNEISEKSEIFDDQFSVERPDGSNFTLKIRSTKLEDSAMYFCASLRDMNTEAFFGQGTRLTVV.

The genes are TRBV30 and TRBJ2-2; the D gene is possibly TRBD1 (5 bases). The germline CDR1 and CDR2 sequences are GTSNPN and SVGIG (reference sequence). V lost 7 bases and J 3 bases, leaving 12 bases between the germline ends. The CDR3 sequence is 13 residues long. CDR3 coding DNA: TGTGCCTCCCCAGGGTCTTACACCGGGGAGCTGTTTTTT. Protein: CASPGSYTGELFF.

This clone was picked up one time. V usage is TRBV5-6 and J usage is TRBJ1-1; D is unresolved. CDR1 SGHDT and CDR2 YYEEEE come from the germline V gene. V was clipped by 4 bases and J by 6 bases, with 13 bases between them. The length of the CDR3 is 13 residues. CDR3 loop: CASSLRSGSEAFF. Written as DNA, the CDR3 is TGTGCCAGCAGCCTACGTAGTGGTTCTGAAGCTTTCTTT. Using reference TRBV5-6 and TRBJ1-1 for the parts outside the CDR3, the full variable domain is DAGVTQSPTHLIKTRGQQVTLRCSPKSGHDTVSWYQQALGQGPQFIFQYYEEEERQRGNFPDRFSGHQFPNYSSELNVNALLLGDSALYLCASSLRSGSEAFFGQGTRLTVV.

The CDR3 DNA is TGCGCCAGCAGAAGCTCAGGGGGCCGGACTGAAGCTTTCTTT. This translates into CASRSSGGRTEAFF. The rearrangement joins TRBV5-1 to TRBJ1-1, with 8 bases aligning to TRBD1. CDR3 length: 14 residues. Germline V gene lookup returns CDR1 SGHRS and CDR2 YFSETQ. Trimming at V came to 5 bases and at J to 5 bases, leaving 8 bases not matched to a gene.

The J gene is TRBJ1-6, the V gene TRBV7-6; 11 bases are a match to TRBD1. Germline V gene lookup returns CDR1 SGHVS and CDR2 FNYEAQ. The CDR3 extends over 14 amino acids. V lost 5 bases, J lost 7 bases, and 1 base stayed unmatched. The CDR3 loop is CASSRDRGNSPLHF. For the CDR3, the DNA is TGTGCCAGCAGCCGGGACAGGGGGAATTCACCCCTCCACTTT.

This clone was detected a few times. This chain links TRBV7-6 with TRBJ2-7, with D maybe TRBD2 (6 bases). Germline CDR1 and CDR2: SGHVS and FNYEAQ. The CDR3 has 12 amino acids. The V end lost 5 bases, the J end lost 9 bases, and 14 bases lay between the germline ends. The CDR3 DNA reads TGTGCCAGCAGCCCAGGGACTGCTATGCAGTACTTC. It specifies CASSPGTAMQYF.

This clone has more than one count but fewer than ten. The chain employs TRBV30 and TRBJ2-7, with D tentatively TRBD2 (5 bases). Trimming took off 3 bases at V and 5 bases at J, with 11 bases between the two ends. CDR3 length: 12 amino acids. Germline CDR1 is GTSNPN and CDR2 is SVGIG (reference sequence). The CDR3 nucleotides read TGTGCCTGGAGCGCGGGCCTCGACGAGCAGTACTTC. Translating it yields CAWSAGLDEQYF.

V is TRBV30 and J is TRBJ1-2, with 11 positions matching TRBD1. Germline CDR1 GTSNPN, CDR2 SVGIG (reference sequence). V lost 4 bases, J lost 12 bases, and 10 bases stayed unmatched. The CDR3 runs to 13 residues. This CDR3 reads CAWNLDGQGANTF. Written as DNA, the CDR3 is TGTGCCTGGAACTTAGATGGACAGGGGGCTAACACCTTC.

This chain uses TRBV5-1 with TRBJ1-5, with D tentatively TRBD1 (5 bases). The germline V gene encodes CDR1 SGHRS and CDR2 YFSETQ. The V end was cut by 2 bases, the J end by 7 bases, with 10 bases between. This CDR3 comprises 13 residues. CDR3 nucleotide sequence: TGCGCCAGCAGCTTAGGGGAGGGACAGCCCCAGCATTTT. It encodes CASSLGEGQPQHF.

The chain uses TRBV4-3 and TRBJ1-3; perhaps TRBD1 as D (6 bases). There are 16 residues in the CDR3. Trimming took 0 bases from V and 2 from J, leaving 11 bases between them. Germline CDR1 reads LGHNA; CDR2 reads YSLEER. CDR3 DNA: TGCGCCAGCAGCCAAGACTCAGGGGAGACTGGAAACACCATATATTTT. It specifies CASSQDSGETGNTIYF.